This T cell receptor beta chain was documented in a study of Ad26.COV2.S vaccination and SARS-CoV-2 variants. Study outcomes and limitations: Following vaccination, spike-specific CD8+ and CD4+ T cell responses reportedly exhibited substantial breadth.

As to treatment: 19 received Ad26.COV2.S at low or high dose, single or two shots; roughly five received placebo; per-sample allocation not given. Sampling took place 63 days after the first vaccine or placebo injection. Recruitment in Boston yielded a donor of adult age, 18-55 years. Sequenced by immunoSEQ multiplex PCR; TCRdb stores in-frame clones only, minus some. The sample includes fewer than 500,000 clones, 89% of them seen just once. The length of the CDR3 is 16 residues. Trimming cost V 1 base and J 8 bases, with 17 bases left between them. Germline V gene lookup returns CDR1 MGHRA and CDR2 YSYEKL. A remark on this clone: The antigen remains undetermined.

Specimen: peripheral blood, collected in a trial of Ad26.COV2.S vaccine versus placebo. The origin of this receptor is a person aged 18-60 years who received the Ad26.COV2.S COVID-19 vaccine or a placebo. The chain couples TRBV4-1 to TRBJ1-4; the D gene is possibly TRBD1 (6 bases). CDR3 nucleotide sequence: TGCGCCAGCAGCCAAGCCCGACCGTACACAGGGGAAAAACTGTTTTTT. Protein sequence: CASSQARPYTGEKLFF.